The 22 T cell receptor beta chains given below trace back to one sample, sequenced in a study of cytomegalovirus exposure and HLA in healthy donors. Vbeta (60) and Jbeta (13) primers were used in the PCR. Libraries were prepared by immunoSEQ multiplex PCR; TCRdb keeps only in-frame clonotypes and omits some of them. Found here are about 200,000 clones, 60% to 80% of them singletons; the top ten hold roughly 2%. Sequenced input: PBMCs. These receptors all come from a man aged 18-30 years in good health and CMV-seronegative.

For this clone: The sample holds other DNA sequences that translate to the same CDR3. This rearrangement joins TRBV5-4 to TRBJ2-2; D may be TRBD1 (6 bases). V lost 4 bases and J 5 bases, leaving 24 bases between the germline ends. The CDR3 spans 18 residues. CDR1 is SGHNT, CDR2 YYREEE, per germline (reference sequence). The CDR3 loop reads CASSRKQGRASKTGELFF. The CDR3 DNA sequence: TGTGCCAGCAGCCGTAAACAGGGAAGGGCCTCCAAAACCGGGGAGCTGTTTTTT.

CDR3 sequence (DNA): TGTGCCAGTAAGAAGAGAGGAGAGACCCAGTACTTC. This codes for CASKKRGETQYF. This chain joins TRBV19 and TRBJ2-5; no firm D call. From germline, CDR1 is LNHDA and CDR2 SQIVND (reference sequence). The CDR3 loop spans 12 amino acids. Trimming took off 7 bases at V and 4 bases at J, with 10 bases between the two ends.

The chain combines TRBV2 with TRBJ2-1, with 10 bases that match TRBD1. V lost 5 bases and J lost 2; bases outside the gene matches: 3. The CDR3 length is 15 residues. Germline CDR1 and CDR2: SNHLY and FYNNEI. DNA of the CDR3: TGTGCCAGCAGTTCGGACAGGGGGACCTACAATGAGCAGTTCTTC. Translation: CASSSDRGTYNEQFF.

The chain combines TRBV11-3 with TRBJ2-7; 7 bases fit TRBD2. Unmatched junction bases numbered 15, after V lost 1 base and J lost 3 bases. Germline V gene lookup returns CDR1 SGHNT and CDR2 YENEEA. The CDR3 sequence is 18 residues long. The CDR3 nucleotides read TGTGCCAGCAGCTTAGTCGCGCGGGAGCGGTGGGGAGACTACGAGCAGTACTTC. Protein: CASSLVARERWGDYEQYF.

The chain couples TRBV6-5 to TRBJ1-4, with D uncertain. In germline, CDR1 is MNHEY, CDR2 SVGAGI. Trimming left V 4 bases short and J 5 bases short, with 17 bases between. There are 16 residues in the CDR3. The CDR3 spells CASSSIRGLKNEKLFF. The CDR3 nucleotides are TGTGCCAGCAGTTCTATTCGCGGGCTGAAAAATGAAAAACTGTTTTTT.

The V gene is TRBV7-9, the J gene TRBJ2-3; 12 nucleotides agree with TRBD2. V was clipped by 5 bases and J by 5 bases; unmatched bases: 14. Germline-derived CDR1 and CDR2 are SEHNR and FQNEAQ (reference sequence). This CDR3 has 18 residues. As DNA, the CDR3 is TGTGCCAGCAGCCCTCCTTGGGGACTAGCGGGTTTTCGAGATACGCAGTATTTT. It codes for CASSPPWGLAGFRDTQYF. Drawing the rest from reference TRBV7-9 and TRBJ2-3, the complete variable domain is DTGVSQNPRHKITKRGQNVTFRCDPISEHNRLYWYRQTLGQGPEFLTYFQNEAQLEKSRLLSDRFSAERPKGSFSTLEIQRTEQGDSAMYLCASSPPWGLAGFRDTQYFGPGTRLTVL.

The chain uses TRBV7-3 and TRBJ1-2, with 7 nucleotides matching TRBD1. The trim removed 5 bases at V and 4 bases at J, leaving 7 bases unmatched. Germline lookup yields CDR1 SGHTA and CDR2 FQGTGA. This CDR3 has 14 residues. The CDR3: CASSPQGDPYGYTF. CDR3 coding DNA: TGTGCCAGCAGCCCGCAGGGGGATCCCTATGGCTACACCTTC.

The rearrangement uses TRBV5-1 and TRBJ2-4; D might be TRBD1 (6 bases). Trimming shortened V by 5 bases and J by 3 bases, and 9 bases separated the two germline ends. Germline loops: CDR1 SGHRS, CDR2 YFSETQ. The CDR3 spans 13 residues. The CDR3 nucleotides read TGCGCCAGCAGTCCGGACAGCAAAAACATTCAGTACTTC. Encoded protein: CASSPDSKNIQYF. Full variable domain (outside the CDR3, taken from reference TRBV5-1 and TRBJ2-4): KAGVTQTPRYLIKTRGQQVTLSCSPISGHRSVSWYQQTPGQGLQFLFEYFSETQRNKGNFPGRFSGRQFSNSRSEMNVSTLELGDSALYLCASSPDSKNIQYFGAGTRLSVL.

This chain uses TRBV5-8 with TRBJ2-2; 7 bases agree with TRBD2. CDR3 length: 16 amino acids. Germline trimming cut 4 bases from V and 1 base from J; bases unmatched to any gene: 7. Germline loops: CDR1 SGHTS, CDR2 YDEGEE. The CDR3 loop reads CASSTLGGRNTGELFF. CDR3 DNA sequence: TGTGCCAGCAGCACCCTGGGAGGGCGGAACACCGGGGAGCTGTTTTTT.

This clone was detected a few times. This chain's CDR3 is CAWTMAGVGETQYF. The CDR3 DNA reads as TGTGCCTGGACCATGGCAGGGGTCGGAGAGACCCAGTACTTC. The chain employs TRBV30 and TRBJ2-5; perhaps TRBD1 as D (6 bases). Germline CDR1 and CDR2: GTSNPN and SVGIG (reference sequence). The CDR3 has 14 amino acids. V dropped 4 bases and J dropped 4 bases, with 16 bases sitting between them. The entire variable domain, with the rest obtained from reference TRBV30 and TRBJ2-5, is as follows: SQTIHQWPATLVQPVGSPLSLECTVEGTSNPNLYWYRQAAGRGLQLLFYSVGIGQISSEVPQNLSASRPQDRQFILSSKKLLLSDSGFYLCAWTMAGVGETQYFGPGTRLLVL.

This rearrangement joins TRBV6-6 to TRBJ2-3; D perhaps matches TRBD2 (6 bases). V lost 10 bases and J lost 2, with 22 bases in between. Germline loops: CDR1 MNHNY, CDR2 SVGAGI (reference sequence). The CDR3 length is 16 residues. The CDR3 region is CATRPTRGSDTDTQYF. Written as DNA, the CDR3 is TGTGCCACCAGGCCGACCCGGGGGTCGGACACAGATACGCAGTATTTT.

The chain joins TRBV19 to TRBJ1-2; 7 nucleotides align to TRBD1. V shed 2 bases, J shed 6 bases, and the junction held 9 bases outside the gene matches. The CDR3 spans 15 residues. Germline values: CDR1 LNHDA, CDR2 SQIVND (reference sequence). This chain's CDR3 is CASSIRGTGQNGYTF. The CDR3 DNA sequence: TGTGCCAGTAGTATAAGAGGGACGGGACAGAATGGCTACACCTTC.

In the case of this clone: The junction and the germline gene differ at one end; a read error may be behind it. The identical CDR3 is also encoded by other nucleotide sequences in the sample. J is TRBJ2-4 and V is TRBV5-4; TRBD2 is a possible D gene (6 bases). CDR1 is SGHNT and CDR2 is YYREEE in the germline V gene (reference sequence). The CDR3 spans 15 residues. The chain's CDR3 is CASSLPGGAKNIQYF. DNA for the CDR3: TGTGCCAGCAGCTTGCCCGGCGGGGCCAAAAACATTCAATACTTC.

The rearrangement joins TRBV7-2 to TRBJ1-6, with D uncertain. Trimming stripped 3 bases from V and 9 bases from J, with 6 bases between. The CDR3 length is 12 residues. CDR1 and CDR2 from the germline V gene are SGHTA and FQGNSA. The CDR3 sequence is CASSFPSSPLHF. The CDR3 DNA reads as TGTGCCAGCAGCTTCCCGAGTTCACCCCTCCACTTT.

The CDR3 region is CASSRGDEQYF. CDR3 nucleotides: TGTGCCAGCAGTCGGGGTGACGAGCAGTACTTC. The J gene is TRBJ2-7, the V gene TRBV6-5, with D maybe TRBD2 (5 bases). Germline assignment: CDR1 MNHEY and CDR2 SVGAGI. V was shortened by 5 bases and J by 5 bases, with 7 bases between the two germline ends. This CDR3 has 11 amino acids.

This chain joins TRBV25-1 and TRBJ1-1; the D is unclear. The CDR3 runs to 15 residues. V gave up 6 bases and J gave up 4 bases, with 18 bases separating them. In germline, CDR1 is MGHDK, CDR2 SYGVNS. CDR3 in amino acids: CASSYWTGRGTEAFF. The CDR3 bases are TGTGCCAGCAGCTACTGGACTGGGCGGGGCACTGAAGCTTTCTTT.

This clone was seen at least ten times. The CDR3 spells CASSVRDSNEKLFF. DNA for the CDR3: TGTGCCAGCAGCGTCCGGGACAGTAATGAAAAACTGTTTTTT. The chain employs TRBV7-9 and TRBJ1-4, with 7 bases lining up with TRBD1. In germline, CDR1 is SEHNR, CDR2 FQNEAQ (reference sequence). V was clipped by 5 bases and J by 4 bases; unmatched bases: 4. This CDR3 region has 14 residues.

This chain joins TRBV28 and TRBJ1-1; D uncertain. Germline assignment: CDR1 MDHEN and CDR2 SYDVKM. Trimming stripped 6 bases from V and 1 base from J, with 12 bases between. The CDR3 is 14 residues long. CDR3: CASSPMAENTEAFF. Here the CDR3 DNA reads TGTGCCAGCAGCCCAATGGCCGAGAACACTGAAGCTTTCTTT.

Only a few counts were recorded for this clone. J is TRBJ2-2 and V is TRBV6-5; 8 positions match TRBD1. Unmatched junction bases numbered 6, after V lost 5 bases and J lost 4 bases. Germline V lookup: CDR1 MNHEY, CDR2 SVGAGI. The CDR3 runs 15 residues. Here the CDR3 DNA reads TGTGCCAGCAGTCCCAGGGGGCCGGGCACCGGGGAGCTGTTTTTT. This gives the protein CASSPRGPGTGELFF.

This clone turned up a few times. V gene TRBV18 combines with J gene TRBJ2-1, with 12 bases lining up with TRBD2. The ends lost 3 bases at V and 5 bases at J; junction bases unmatched: 11. Germline V gives CDR1 KGHSH, CDR2 LQKENI. CDR3 length: 18 residues. As DNA, the CDR3 is TGTGCCAGCTCACCCAAATTAAGACCTAGCGGGGGGGACAATGAGCAGTTCTTC. It translates to CASSPKLRPSGGDNEQFF.

V gene TRBV19 combines with J gene TRBJ2-3; 7 bases map to TRBD1. Germline V gene lookup returns CDR1 LNHDA and CDR2 SQIVND (reference sequence). The CDR3 spans 15 residues. With 5 bases clipped from V and 2 bases from J, the junction kept 7 bases outside the gene matches. The CDR3, as DNA: TGTGCCAGTAGTTCCTCGGGACAGTTCACAGATACGCAGTATTTT. It is translated as CASSSSGQFTDTQYF.

The gene calls are TRBV7-8 and TRBJ1-4; 8 bases match TRBD1. In germline, CDR1 is SGHVS, CDR2 FQNEAQ. This CDR3 has 14 amino acids. J gave up 8 bases and V 5 bases, and 7 bases lay outside the gene matches. This CDR3 reads CASSRGQAFEKLFF. The CDR3, as DNA: TGTGCCAGCAGCCGGGGACAGGCATTCGAAAAACTGTTTTTT.